The rows below give T cell receptor beta chains drawn from one sample of a study of blood T cells in healthy people across ages. From the 5' RACE reads, TCRdb called clonotypes with MiXCR, one entry per CDR3 protein. This sample has some 1.5 million distinct CDR3 sequences; 28% occur once, and the top ten carry 7.7%. The material sequenced was blood. Receptors originate from a woman aged 25 to 39 in good health. CDR3s include the opening cysteine and the closing phenylalanine or tryptophan. The D gene is left open where the match is weak. Only part of the rows carry a size: once, few, many, or a class if the clone is expanded.

NA | TRBJ2-3 | TRBD2 | TRBV3-1 | TGTGCCAGCAGCTCACGGACTAGCGGGAGGGAATACGCGGATACGCAGTATTTT | CASSSRTSGREYADTQYF
many | TRBJ2-7 | NA | TRBV7-8 | TGTGCCAGCAGCTTAGTTGTCAGTGAATACGAGCAGTACTTC | CASSLVVSEYEQYF
NA | TRBJ2-1 | TRBD2 | TRBV20-1 | TGCAGTGCCGAGGGCGGGGGGCTCCCCCTCACCAATGAGCAGTTCTTC | CSAEGGGLPLTNEQFF
NA | TRBJ2-1 | TRBD1 | TRBV6-2/TRBV6-3 | TGTGCCAGCAGTTACCCGAAGGGGGCGCGGAATGAGCAGTTCTTC | CASSYPKGARNEQFF
many | TRBJ2-6 | NA | TRBV12-3/TRBV12-4 | TGTGCCAGCAGTCCCCTTGTTGGGGCCAACGTCCTGACTTTC | CASSPLVGANVLTF
NA | TRBJ2-5 | TRBD2 | TRBV18 | TGTGCCAGCTCACCCGGACTAGCGGGATCGGGAGAGACCCAGTACTTC | CASSPGLAGSGETQYF
NA | TRBJ2-2 | NA | TRBV12-5 | TGTGCTAGTGGTTTGGACGGCCTGGGCACCGGGGAGCTGTTTTTT | CASGLDGLGTGELFF
few | TRBJ2-7 | NA | TRBV5-1 | TGCGCCAGCAGGCGGACTACCGGAAGCTCCTACGAGCAGTACTTC | CASRRTTGSSYEQYF
NA | TRBJ2-7 | TRBD2 | TRBV29-1 | TGCAGCGTTTATATGACTAGCGGGAGTATATACGAGCAGTACTTC | CSVYMTSGSIYEQYF
NA | TRBJ2-6 | NA | TRBV28 | TGCGCCAGCAACATAGGGGGATTGGGGGCCAACGTCCTGACTTTC | CASNIGGLGANVLTF
NA | TRBJ2-1 | NA | TRBV7-2 | TGTGCCAGCAGCTCGGGGCACGATGACAATGAGCAGTTCTTC | CASSSGHDDNEQFF
NA | TRBJ1-1 | NA | TRBV6-6 | TGTGCCAGCAAAGGGACACCCATGAACACTGAAGCTTTCTTT | CASKGTPMNTEAFF
many | TRBJ2-1 | TRBD2 | TRBV7-2 | TGTGCCAGCAGCTTACGCGGGAGCAATGAGCAGTTCTTC | CASSLRGSNEQFF
many | TRBJ2-1 | TRBD1 | TRBV5-1 | TGCGCCAGCAGCCATATCACAGGGGGTGCCTACAATGAGCAGTTCTTC | CASSHITGGAYNEQFF
NA | TRBJ2-7 | TRBD2 | TRBV5-1 | TGCGCCAGTAGCTTGGAACTAGCGGGAGGGGCCGAGCAGTACTTC | CASSLELAGGAEQYF
few | TRBJ1-1 | NA | TRBV2 | TGTGCCAGCAGTGTTTCCCTCGGGGGGCAAGCTTTCTTT | CASSVSLGGQAFF
NA | TRBJ2-1 | TRBD1 | TRBV28 | TGTGCCAGCGGAAGGTATGGGACAGTAAATGAGCAGTTCTTC | CASGRYGTVNEQFF
many | TRBJ2-7 | NA | TRBV9 | TGTGCCAGCAGCCCGACTGGCCGGCTATACGAGCAGTACTTC | CASSPTGRLYEQYF
many | TRBJ2-6 | NA | TRBV7-9 | TGTGCCAGCAGCCCTTCAGTCCCCGTCCTGACTTTC | CASSPSVPVLTF
NA | TRBJ2-7 | NA | TRBV4-1 | TGCGCCAGCAGACCTCAGGGGGGGACCTACGAGCAGTACTTC | CASRPQGGTYEQYF
few | TRBJ1-2 | NA | TRBV28 | TGTGCCAGCAGTTTAAGGACCGGGAGCCTTTATGGCTACACCTTC | CASSLRTGSLYGYTF
NA | TRBJ2-2 | NA | TRBV3-1 | TGTGCCAGCAGCCGACGGTTTGACCCCGGGGAGCTGTTTTTT | CASSRRFDPGELFF
NA | TRBJ2-7 | NA | TRBV7-2 | TGTGCCAGCAGCACGTTTCCTAGGGCTAGCCTCTCCTACGAGCAGTACTTC | CASSTFPRASLSYEQYF
NA | TRBJ2-7 | NA | TRBV6-1 | TGTGCCAGTAGACCGCACCGGGACGGAAAGTTCTACGAGCAGTACTTC | CASRPHRDGKFYEQYF
NA | TRBJ2-3 | TRBD2 | TRBV4-1 | TGCGCCAGCAGCCTTACTAGCGGGTCTAGCACAGATACGCAGTATTTT | CASSLTSGSSTDTQYF
NA | TRBJ2-2 | TRBD2 | TRBV18 | TGTGCCAGCTCACCACTTTTGACCGGGACTAAGAACACCGGGGAGCTGTTTTTT | CASSPLLTGTKNTGELFF
NA | TRBJ1-1 | TRBD1 | TRBV7-3 | TGTGCCAGCAGCTTAGTGGACAGGGGAGGCACTGAAGCTTTCTTT | CASSLVDRGGTEAFF
few | TRBJ1-2 | TRBD1 | TRBV7-2 | TGTGCCAGCAGCTTCGGCGGGACAGCCATGGGCTACACCTTC | CASSFGGTAMGYTF
NA | TRBJ2-1 | TRBD2 | TRBV20-1 | TGCAGTGCATCTTCACTAGCGGGCTCCTACAATGAGCAGTTCTTC | CSASSLAGSYNEQFF
NA | TRBJ2-3 | NA | TRBV5-1 | TGCGCCAGCAGCTCCCGTTTGGTTGAGGGCACAGATACGCAGTATTTT | CASSSRLVEGTDTQYF
NA | TRBJ2-1 | TRBD2 | TRBV4-3 | TGCGCCAGCAGCCAAGATCGGGACTATCTATACAATGAGCAGTTCTTC | CASSQDRDYLYNEQFF
many | TRBJ2-5 | NA | TRBV7-6 | TGTGCCAGCAGCTTAGCGTACGGAGAGACCCAGTACTTC | CASSLAYGETQYF
many | TRBJ2-7 | TRBD2 | TRBV7-2 | TGTGCCAGCAGCCCACGGCGCGAACGAGAGAGCGGGAGGGTAAGCTACGAGCAGTACTTC | CASSPRRERESGRVSYEQYF
many | TRBJ2-1 | NA | TRBV12-3/TRBV12-4 | TGTGCCAGCAGTTTAGTAGGGGGGGTTGGGAATGAGCAGTTCTTC | CASSLVGGVGNEQFF
NA | TRBJ1-3 | NA | TRBV7-9 | TGTGCCAACACCCAGGGGCTTGGAAACACCATATATTTT | CANTQGLGNTIYF
NA | TRBJ2-3 | TRBD2 | TRBV11-1 | TGTGCCAGCAGCCTACTAGCGGGGGGGCAGAAAGATACGCAGTATTTT | CASSLLAGGQKDTQYF
many | TRBJ2-7 | NA | TRBV12-3/TRBV12-4 | TGTGCCAGTTCCAGGGCAGACCTAACCTACGAGCAGTACTTC | CASSRADLTYEQYF
few | TRBJ2-7 | NA | TRBV6-5 | TGTGCCAGCAGTTACTCTGAGGACGCCACCTACGAGCAGTACTTC | CASSYSEDATYEQYF
once | TRBJ1-5 | NA | TRBV9 | TGTGCCAGCAGCGTAGTGGGGGATCCAAATCAGCCCCAGCATTTT | CASSVVGDPNQPQHF
NA | TRBJ1-2 | NA | TRBV29-1 | TGCAGCGTTGAAGATATGGTGGCGGGCTACACCTTC | CSVEDMVAGYTF
many | TRBJ2-7 | TRBD1 | TRBV29-1 | TGCAGCGTCCAAGGGTCGCAAGACAGGGGGTCCTCCTACGAGCAGTACTTC | CSVQGSQDRGSSYEQYF
many | TRBJ2-6 | TRBD2 | TRBV24-1 | TGTGCCACCAGTGATTGGACTAGCGGGAGACTCTCTGGGGCCAACGTCCTGACTTTC | CATSDWTSGRLSGANVLTF
many | TRBJ1-1 | TRBD1 | TRBV27 | TGTGCCAGCAGTTTAGGAGGGGGCTTGGGGACTGAAGCTTTCTTT | CASSLGGGLGTEAFF
NA | TRBJ2-2 | TRBD1 | TRBV7-2 | TGTGCCAGCAGCTTTCGGAGACAGGGGATTGGCGGGGAGCTGTTTTTT | CASSFRRQGIGGELFF
many | TRBJ2-7 | NA | TRBV7-2 | TGTGCCAGCACCCCGGGGGTCTACGAGCAGTACTTC | CASTPGVYEQYF
NA | TRBJ2-7 | NA | TRBV12-3/TRBV12-4 | TGTGCCAGCAGCCTCCTTGAGGGGAACGAGCAGTACTTC | CASSLLEGNEQYF